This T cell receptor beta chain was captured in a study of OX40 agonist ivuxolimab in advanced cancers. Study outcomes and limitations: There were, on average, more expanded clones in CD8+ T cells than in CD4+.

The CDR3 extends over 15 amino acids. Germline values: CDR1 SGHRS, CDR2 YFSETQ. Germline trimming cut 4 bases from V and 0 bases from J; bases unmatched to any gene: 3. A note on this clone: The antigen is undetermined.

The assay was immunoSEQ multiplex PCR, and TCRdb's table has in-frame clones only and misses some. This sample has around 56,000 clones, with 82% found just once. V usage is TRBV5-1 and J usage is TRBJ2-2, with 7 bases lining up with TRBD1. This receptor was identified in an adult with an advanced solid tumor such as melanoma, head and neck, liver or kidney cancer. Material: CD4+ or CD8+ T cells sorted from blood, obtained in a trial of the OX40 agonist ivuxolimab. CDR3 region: CASSEGQTNTGELFF. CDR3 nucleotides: TGCGCCAGCAGCGAGGGACAGACGAACACCGGGGAGCTGTTTTTT.